Reported below is one T cell receptor beta chain. No antigen is known for it. The data are from a study of immune cell composition in non-small cell lung cancer. The wider study: Tumours were mainly lung adenocarcinoma or squamous cell carcinoma.

Produced via immunoSEQ multiplex PCR; TCRdb's table is partial and in-frame only. In the table there are fewer than 2,000 clones, around 82% of which are singletons. Germline values: CDR1 MNHEY, CDR2 SVGAGI. CDR3 length equals 14 residues. J gave up 8 bases and V 6 bases, and 3 bases lay outside the gene matches. Study-wide findings and caveats: Dominant in vivo tumour-associated clones were not shown to share tumour-reactive sequences.

The sequenced sample was lung tumor tissue. The sequence came from a human donor with non-small cell lung cancer. The V gene is TRBV6-5, the J gene TRBJ2-1; TRBD2 agrees at 14 bases. CDR3 DNA: TGTGCCAGCAGGACGGGACTAGCGGGAGATGAGCAGTTCTTC. Translated, it gives CASRTGLAGDEQFF.